The clone carrying this T cell receptor (beta chain) was detected only a few times. Antigen unknown. The sequenced template was cDNA made from the entire isolated RNA. Some 3.4 million reads were obtained on average from naive, central memory and regulatory T cell samples. Only in-frame clones appear in the TCRdb table, and some are missing; sequencing was by immunoSEQ multiplex PCR. The data hold about 320,000 clones, with 14% observed a single time. Germline V gene sequence: CDR1 SGHRS, CDR2 YFSETQ. The CDR3 runs to 13 residues. Trimming removed 2 bases from V and 7 bases from J; junction bases left unmatched: 5. The sample originates from a study of beta chain features in type 1 diabetes. General study results and limits: A closer apparent resemblance between naive, central memory and Treg TCRB repertoires was seen in patients than in healthy donors. Shortening that was moderate but significant affected the TCRB CDR3s of Type 1 diabetes patients in all four CD4+ subsets. In type 1 diabetes patients, VDJ junctions had fewer insertions; deletions at these junctions were more frequent.

V and J are TRBV5-1 and TRBJ1-2, with 7 nucleotides matching TRBD1. This TCR was recovered from a man aged 25 to 40 in good health. The specimen sequenced was central memory CD4+ T cells from blood. Here the CDR3 reads CASSLPGTAGYTF. CDR3 bases: TGCGCCAGCAGCTTACCTGGGACAGCTGGCTACACCTTC.